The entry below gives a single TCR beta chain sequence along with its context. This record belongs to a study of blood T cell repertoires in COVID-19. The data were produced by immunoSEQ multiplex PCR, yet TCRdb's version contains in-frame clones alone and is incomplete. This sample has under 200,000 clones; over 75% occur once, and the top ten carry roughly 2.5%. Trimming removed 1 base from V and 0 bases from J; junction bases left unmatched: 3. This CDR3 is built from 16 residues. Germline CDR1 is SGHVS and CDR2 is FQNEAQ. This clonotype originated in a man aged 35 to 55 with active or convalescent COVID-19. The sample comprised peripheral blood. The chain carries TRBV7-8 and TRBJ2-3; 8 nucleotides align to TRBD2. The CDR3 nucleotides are TGTGCCAGCAGCTTAGTTGCGGGGGGAAGCACAGATACGCAGTATTTT. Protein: CASSLVAGGSTDTQYF. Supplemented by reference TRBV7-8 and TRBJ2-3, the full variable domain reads GAGVSQSPRYKVAKRGQDVALRCDPISGHVSLFWYQQALGQGPEFLTYFQNEAQLDKSGLPSDRFFAERPEGSVSTLKIQRTQQEDSAVYLCASSLVAGGSTDTQYFGPGTRLTVL.